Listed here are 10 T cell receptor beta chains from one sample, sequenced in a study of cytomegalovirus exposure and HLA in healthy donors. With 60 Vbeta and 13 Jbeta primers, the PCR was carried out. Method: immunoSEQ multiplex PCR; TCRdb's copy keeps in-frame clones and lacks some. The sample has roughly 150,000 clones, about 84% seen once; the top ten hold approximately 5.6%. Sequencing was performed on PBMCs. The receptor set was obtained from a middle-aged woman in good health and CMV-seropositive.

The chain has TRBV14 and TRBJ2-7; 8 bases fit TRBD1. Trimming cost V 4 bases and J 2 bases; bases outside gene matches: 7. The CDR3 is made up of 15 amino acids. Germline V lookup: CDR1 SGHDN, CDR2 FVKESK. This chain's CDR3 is CASSRTLDRAYEQYF. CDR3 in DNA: TGTGCCAGCAGCCGCACACTGGACAGGGCCTACGAGCAGTACTTC.

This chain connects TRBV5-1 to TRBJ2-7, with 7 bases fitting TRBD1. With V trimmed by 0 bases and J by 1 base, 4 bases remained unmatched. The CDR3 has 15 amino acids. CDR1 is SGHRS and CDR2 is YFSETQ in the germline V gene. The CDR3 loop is CASSLELTGSYEQYF. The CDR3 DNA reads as TGCGCCAGCAGCTTGGAACTGACAGGGTCCTACGAGCAGTACTTC.

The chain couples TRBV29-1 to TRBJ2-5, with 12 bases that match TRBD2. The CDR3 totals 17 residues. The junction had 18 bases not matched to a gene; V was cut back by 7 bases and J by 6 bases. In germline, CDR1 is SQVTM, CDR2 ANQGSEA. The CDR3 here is CSADWLAGGPGLKTQYF. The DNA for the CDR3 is TGCAGCGCCGACTGGCTAGCGGGAGGGCCAGGCTTAAAGACCCAGTACTTC.

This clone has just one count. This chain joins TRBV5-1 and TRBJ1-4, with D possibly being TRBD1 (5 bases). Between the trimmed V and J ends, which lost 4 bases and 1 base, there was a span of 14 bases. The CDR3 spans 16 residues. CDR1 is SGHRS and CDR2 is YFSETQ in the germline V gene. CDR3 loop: CASSLRAQGTNEKLFF. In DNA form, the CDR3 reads TGCGCCAGCAGCCTCCGGGCCCAGGGAACTAATGAAAAACTGTTTTTT.

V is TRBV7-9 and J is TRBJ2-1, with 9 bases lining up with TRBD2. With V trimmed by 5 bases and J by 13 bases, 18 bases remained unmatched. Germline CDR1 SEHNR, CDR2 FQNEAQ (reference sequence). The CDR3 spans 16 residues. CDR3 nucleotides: TGTGCCAGCAGCGGGCGGGGGGGCGACGGACGGGGATTCCAGTTCTTC. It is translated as CASSGRGGDGRGFQFF.

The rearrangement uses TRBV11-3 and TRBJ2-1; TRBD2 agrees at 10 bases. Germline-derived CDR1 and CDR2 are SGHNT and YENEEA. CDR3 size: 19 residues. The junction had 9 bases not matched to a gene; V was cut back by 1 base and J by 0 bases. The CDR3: CASSLGRLAGVSSYNEQFF. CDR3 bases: TGTGCCAGCAGCTTAGGTCGGCTAGCGGGAGTGAGCTCCTACAATGAGCAGTTCTTC.

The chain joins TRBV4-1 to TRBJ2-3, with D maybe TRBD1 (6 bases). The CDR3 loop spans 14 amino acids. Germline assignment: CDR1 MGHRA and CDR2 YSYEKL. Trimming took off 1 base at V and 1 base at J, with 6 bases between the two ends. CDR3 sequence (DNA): TGCGCCAGCAGCCAAGGGGGGCGCACAGATACGCAGTATTTT. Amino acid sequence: CASSQGGRTDTQYF.

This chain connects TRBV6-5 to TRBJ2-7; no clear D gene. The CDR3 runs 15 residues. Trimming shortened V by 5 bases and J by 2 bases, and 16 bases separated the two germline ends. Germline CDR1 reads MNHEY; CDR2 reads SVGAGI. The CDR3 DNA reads TGTGCCAGCAGTGTGGCCAAGACAACCCCCTACGAGCAGTACTTC. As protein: CASSVAKTTPYEQYF.

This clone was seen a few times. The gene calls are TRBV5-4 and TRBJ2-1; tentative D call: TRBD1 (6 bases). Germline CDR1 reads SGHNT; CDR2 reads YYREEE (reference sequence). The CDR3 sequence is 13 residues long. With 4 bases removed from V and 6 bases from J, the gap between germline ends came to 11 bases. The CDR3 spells CASSDRTLNEQFF. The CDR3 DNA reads TGTGCCAGCAGCGACAGGACTCTCAATGAGCAGTTCTTC.

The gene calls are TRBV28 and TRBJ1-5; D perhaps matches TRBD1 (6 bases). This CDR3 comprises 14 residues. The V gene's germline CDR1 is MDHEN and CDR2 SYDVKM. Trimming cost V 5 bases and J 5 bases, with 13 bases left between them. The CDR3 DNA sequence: TGTGCCAGCAGTCCAGGGGTCCCTTATCAGCCCCAGCATTTT. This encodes CASSPGVPYQPQHF.